The 21 T cell receptor beta chains presented below share a single source sample, sequenced in a study of cytomegalovirus exposure and HLA in healthy donors. The PCR used 60 Vbeta and 13 Jbeta primers. Profiling relied on immunoSEQ multiplex PCR, and the TCRdb table lists in-frame clones only, not all of them. The table lists some 130,000 clones, 60% to 85% of them singletons. Sequenced material: PBMCs. The receptor source for this set is a woman between 35 and 50 years old in good health and CMV-seronegative.

V gene TRBV4-1 combines with J gene TRBJ1-1; possibly TRBD1 for D (6 bases). Between the trimmed V and J ends, which lost 4 bases and 8 bases, there was a span of 14 bases. Per germline, CDR1 MGHRA and CDR2 YSYEKL. This CDR3 spans 13 amino acids. This CDR3 is CASSLVGDKEAFF. In DNA form, the CDR3 reads TGCGCCAGCAGCCTCGTGGGGGACAAAGAAGCTTTCTTT.

The V gene is TRBV18, the J gene TRBJ1-2; D may be TRBD1 (5 bases). V lost 5 bases and J lost 8, with 12 bases in between. The CDR3 spans 12 residues. Germline CDR1 reads KGHSH; CDR2 reads LQKENI. The CDR3 bases are TGTGCCAGCTCAATCGACAGAAACGGCTACACCTTC. It yields the protein CASSIDRNGYTF.

The genes are TRBV6-4 and TRBJ1-2; 7 nucleotides line up with TRBD1. This CDR3 region has 14 residues. V dropped 6 bases and J dropped 6; count of bases not matched to a gene: 10. Per the germline V gene, CDR1 is MRHNA and CDR2 is SNTAGT. CDR3 coding DNA: TGTGCCAGCAGCGTCCAGGGGGGATCGGATGGCTACACCTTC. Translation gives CASSVQGGSDGYTF.

This clone has a handful of counts. The chain links TRBV6-5 to TRBJ1-1; no clear D. V was trimmed by 6 bases and J by 10 bases, leaving 12 bases between them. This CDR3 region has 11 residues. Germline V gene data show CDR1 as MNHEY and CDR2 as SVGAGI. CDR3 nucleotide sequence: TGTGCCAGCAGCAGAGGGATACTAGCTTTCTTT. Protein product: CASSRGILAFF.

This chain links TRBV6-5 with TRBJ1-2; TRBD1 agrees at 9 bases. J was trimmed by 4 bases and V by 8 bases; bases with no gene match: 8. Per the germline V gene, CDR1 is MNHEY and CDR2 is SVGAGI. This CDR3 comprises 14 residues. DNA of the CDR3: TGTGCCAGCCGGGACAGGGTAATGGGCTATGGCTACACCTTC. It specifies CASRDRVMGYGYTF.

The chain has TRBV7-9 and TRBJ2-5; D gene uncertain. Trimming cost V 1 base and J 1 base, with 16 bases left between them. This CDR3 region has 17 residues. Germline CDR1 and CDR2: SEHNR and FQNEAQ (reference sequence). CDR3 nucleotide sequence: TGTGCCAGCAGCTTAGTTTGGCAGACTTTAACCCAAGAGACCCAGTACTTC. Its protein is CASSLVWQTLTQETQYF.

V usage is TRBV7-2 and J usage is TRBJ2-5; D remains unclear. The germline V gene encodes CDR1 SGHTA and CDR2 FQGNSA. This CDR3 has 13 amino acids. V lost 5 bases and J 5 bases, leaving 12 bases between the germline ends. In DNA, the CDR3 is TGTGCCAGCAGCCTAGGAACCGGGGAGACCCAGTACTTC. Protein: CASSLGTGETQYF.

The chain uses TRBV28 and TRBJ1-2, with D tentatively TRBD1 (6 bases). The germline gives CDR1 MDHEN, CDR2 SYDVKM. The CDR3 runs 16 residues. Between the trimmed V and J ends, which lost 4 bases and 4 bases, there was a span of 19 bases. The DNA of the CDR3 is TGTGCCAGCAGTTACGGGGCTACGGGGGGCGCCTATGGCTACACCTTC. Amino acids: CASSYGATGGAYGYTF.

V is TRBV5-4 and J is TRBJ1-2; D remains ambiguous. This CDR3 is 12 amino acids long. The germline gives CDR1 SGHNT, CDR2 YYREEE (reference sequence). The V end lost 5 bases, the J end lost 8 bases, and 13 bases lay between the germline ends. DNA for the CDR3: TGTGCCAGCAGGCCGGAGGGTGGGGGCTACACCTTC. This gives the protein CASRPEGGGYTF.

This chain links TRBV4-1 with TRBJ1-1; 9 positions agree with TRBD1. V lost 0 bases and J lost 11; bases outside the gene matches: 7. The CDR3 sequence is 14 residues long. Germline values: CDR1 MGHRA, CDR2 YSYEKL. In DNA form, the CDR3 reads TGCGCCAGCAGCCAAGAGGACAGGGGACGGTACGCTTTCTTT. Translation: CASSQEDRGRYAFF.

The CDR3 here is CASRAQGNTEAFF. CDR3 in DNA: TGTGCCAGCAGAGCTCAGGGGAACACTGAAGCTTTCTTT. V usage is TRBV7-2 and J usage is TRBJ1-1; the D gene is possibly TRBD1 (5 bases). Trimming stripped 6 bases from V and 1 base from J, with 9 bases between. This CDR3 is 13 amino acids long. Germline CDR1 SGHTA, CDR2 FQGNSA.

The chain uses TRBV29-1 and TRBJ2-1; TRBD2 agrees at 12 bases. Unmatched junction bases numbered 23, after V lost 4 bases and J lost 4 bases. The length of the CDR3 is 21 residues. Germline V gene sequence: CDR1 SQVTM, CDR2 ANQGSEA. Here the CDR3 reads CSVGAPPRPTSGGPGYNEQFF. CDR3 sequence (DNA): TGCAGCGTTGGAGCCCCCCCGCGGCCTACTAGCGGGGGGCCCGGTTACAATGAGCAGTTCTTC.

This clone was seen only a few times. The CDR3 nucleotides read TGTGCCAGCAGCTTAGGCGGGACAGGGTTCCACGAGCAGTACTTC. Encoded protein: CASSLGGTGFHEQYF. The rearrangement links TRBV13 to TRBJ2-7, with 9 bases lining up with TRBD1. CDR1 is PRHDT, CDR2 FYEKMQ, per germline (reference sequence). The CDR3 consists of 15 residues. V trimming: 0 bases; J trimming: 5 bases; junction bases outside the gene matches: 5.

The table lists this clone with a few counts. Other DNA sequences in the sample encode the same CDR3. The rearrangement uses TRBV27 and TRBJ2-3, with D tentatively TRBD1 (5 bases). V was pared by 5 bases and J by 0 bases, with 9 bases between. The CDR3 covers 14 residues. The germline CDR1 and CDR2 sequences are MNHEY and SMNVEV (reference sequence). The CDR3 region has the DNA TGTGCCAGCAGTCTGGACACGAGCACAGATACGCAGTATTTT. Residues: CASSLDTSTDTQYF.

The rearrangement uses TRBV4-3 and TRBJ1-3; no firm D call. The CDR3 is made up of 16 amino acids. Trimming removed 2 bases from V and 0 bases from J, with 11 bases in between. Germline assignment: CDR1 LGHNA and CDR2 YSLEER. CDR3 nucleotides: TGCGCCAGCAGCCAACGTCCAGACTACTCTGGAAACACCATATATTTT. Its protein product is CASSQRPDYSGNTIYF.

The chain combines TRBV27 with TRBJ2-5; D gene uncertain. The end of the DNA aligns better with TRBJ2-7, so the J call may be wrong. CDR3 size: 13 residues. The germline gives CDR1 MNHEY, CDR2 SMNVEV (reference sequence). The CDR3 protein is CASSSGLSYEQYF. The CDR3 bases are TGTGCCAGCAGTTCCGGGTTATCCTACGAGCAGTACTTC.

This sequence joins TRBV6-5 and TRBJ1-1; the D gene is possibly TRBD1 (6 bases). Trimming removed 7 bases from V and 1 base from J, with 13 bases in between. The CDR3 totals 14 residues. Germline V gives CDR1 MNHEY, CDR2 SVGAGI. CDR3 sequence reads: CASTKQGRNTEAFF. CDR3 in DNA: TGTGCCAGCACTAAACAGGGTAGGAACACTGAAGCTTTCTTT.

The chain carries TRBV13 and TRBJ1-3; TRBD1 is a possible D gene (6 bases). The CDR3 extends over 15 amino acids. CDR1 is PRHDT and CDR2 is FYEKMQ in the germline V gene (reference sequence). The V end was cut by 0 bases, the J end by 1 base, with 7 bases between. The CDR3 sequence: CASSLGDRSGNTIYF. CDR3 bases: TGTGCCAGCAGCTTAGGGGACAGATCTGGAAACACCATATATTTT.

The chain is built from TRBV30 and TRBJ1-4, with 7 nucleotides matching TRBD1. Germline V gene data show CDR1 as GTSNPN and CDR2 as SVGIG (reference sequence). The CDR3 is made up of 13 amino acids. V shed 4 bases, J shed 9 bases, and the junction held 8 bases outside the gene matches. The CDR3 DNA reads as TGTGCCTGGAATCAAGGGACAGACAAAAAACTGTTTTTT. It yields the protein CAWNQGTDKKLFF.

V usage is TRBV5-1 and J usage is TRBJ2-3; 8 positions match TRBD2. Germline V lookup: CDR1 SGHRS, CDR2 YFSETQ. Germline trimming cut 5 bases from V and 4 bases from J; bases unmatched to any gene: 9. CDR3 length equals 15 residues. In nucleotides, the CDR3 is TGCGCCAGCAGTAATCAGCGGGGGATAGCAGATACGCAGTATTTT. Translating it yields CASSNQRGIADTQYF.

This clone has more than one count but fewer than ten. Here the CDR3 reads CASSPSLNTEAFF. As DNA, the CDR3 is TGTGCCAGCAGCCCCTCGTTAAACACTGAAGCTTTCTTT. J is TRBJ1-1 and V is TRBV7-2; D is ambiguous. The germline CDR1 and CDR2 sequences are SGHTA and FQGNSA. The length of the CDR3 is 13 residues. The V gene lost 5 bases and the J gene lost 2 bases, with 9 bases spanning the gap.